This T cell receptor (beta chain) was identified in a study of blood T cell repertoires in COVID-19. Assay: immunoSEQ multiplex PCR; the TCRdb copy retains only in-frame clones and omits some. Altogether a few hundred thousand clones are present, approximately 83% being singletons, with the ten largest covering more than 2%. The J segment lost 12 bases and the V segment lost 0 bases, leaving 9 bases of the junction unmatched. Germline V lookup: CDR1 SGHNT, CDR2 YYREEE (reference sequence). The CDR3 has 15 residues. This TCR derives from a man aged 30-40 years who had recovered from COVID-19. Sequencing was carried out using PBMCs or T cells enriched from blood (not recorded which). The chain combines TRBV5-4 with TRBJ2-1, with 10 bases that match TRBD1. In DNA, the CDR3 is TGTGCCAGCAGCTTGGCCGACAGGGGGCCGTCTGGGCAGTTCTTC. Encoded protein: CASSLADRGPSGQFF.